The T cell receptor (beta chain) under discussion was sequenced for a study of beta chain features in type 1 diabetes listed by TCRdb under 2018. Background on the whole study: Patients and healthy donors did not differ in mean age, gender distribution, total cell number or subset yield. In the study, recently diagnosed type 1 diabetes patients and matched healthy donors were compared on the TCRB repertoires of their sorted circulating CD4+ T cell subsets. Regulatory and stem cell-like memory subsets were isolated from only 8 patients and roughly 8 healthy donors, whereas naive and central memory subsets came from all 30 or so donors. A total of roughly 110 million sorted cells were examined across all samples, and the number of cells per subset was strongly correlated with RNA yield.

From each donor, a single peripheral blood sample of about 100 mL on average was drawn into heparinised tubes. A BD FACSAria II and a panel including CD45RO, CCR7, CD25, CD127, CD95 and CD27 were used to sort naive, central memory, regulatory and stem cell-like memory CD4+ T cells. A purity above 95% was achieved for all sorted populations. PBMCs were isolated right away by Lymphoprep density gradient centrifugation and were stained directly, without culture. So that batch effects would be minimized, each experiment stained and sorted samples in pairs, pairing one healthy donor with one patient. Of note for this clone: Its antigen is unknown. Base-call qualities are not available, and no considerably larger clone is one nucleotide away.

General study outcomes and caveats: Because cDNA was sequenced instead of genomic DNA, highly expressing activated cells could be over-represented, though the groups showed no difference in activation or CD3 levels. Naive, central memory and regulatory TCRB repertoires appeared to be more similar among patients than among healthy donors. PCR may preferentially amplify shorter templates, but because patient and control samples were amplified and corrected together, any resulting skew would affect both groups equally. Type 1 diabetes patients showed a moderate but significant shortening of TCRB CDR3 length in all four CD4+ subsets. Because small numbers of individuals were included in the HLA sub-analyses, any influence of HLA type on TCRB rearrangement was left unresolved. Patients with type 1 diabetes made fewer insertions and deleted more nucleotides at VDJ recombination sites, implying thymic rearrangement abnormalities.

The High Capacity cDNA Reverse Transcription Kit was used to reverse transcribe all of the isolated RNA, meaning that expressed TCRB transcripts were what got sequenced. Deep immunoSEQ sequencing was performed on naive, central memory and regulatory T cell samples, with an average of around 3.5 million total reads per sample. Sorted cells were lysed in RLT buffer and RNA was extracted with DNase-treated RNeasy Micro or Mini kits, depending on cell number. To prevent cross-contamination, each cell subset was processed individually, whereas patient and healthy donor samples were processed jointly. The immunoSEQ multiplex PCR was used to amplify TCRB sequences from cDNA, yielding 87-bp fragments that span the CDR3 region. Sequencing of the amplicons was performed on the Illumina HiSeq platform. The published analysis was carried out like this. Synthetic template baselines were used to correct PCR bias computationally, reads within Hamming distance 2 were collapsed, and singletons that could not be merged were discarded. Reads were aligned to IMGT to assign V, D and J genes, CDR3 length, and insertions or deletions at six rearrangement sites. Within each subset, clonotype counts were normalized to the number of sorted cells before true diversity and Gini coefficients were calculated with the tcR R package. The overlap coefficient, calculated on TCRB nucleotide sequences, was used to measure repertoire sharing. As a proxy for the pre-selection repertoire, out-of-frame TCRB sequences from naive cells were analyzed. TCRdb limited this immuneACCESS table to in-frame rearrangements with V and J called. A share of clones is missing; checked studies link under half to unresolved V genes, and the rest is unexplained. The V and J calls and clone size are taken from that table; D and trimming were inferred from the DNA. For this sample the table gives under 500,000 clones, of which about 30% were detected only once. The top ten hold about 0.065% of the sample.

The CDR3 runs 15 amino acids, cysteine and phenylalanine included. The read is trimmed to its CDR3 DNA, 45 bases read in frame from base 1. The germline V gene sets CDR1 to SGDLS and CDR2 to YYNGEE. The junction carries 12 bases between V and J, which are trimmed by 0 bases and 6 bases respectively. Recombination joined TRBV9 with TRBJ2-2, with the identity of the D gene unclear. The sequenced sample was naive CD4+ T cells from blood. The meaning of the sample's cell subset or site label: true naive CD4+ T cells. The TCR sequence derives from a man between 18 and 29 years old in good health. Read as DNA, the sequence is TGTGCCAGCAGCGTAGCCGAGCCCTTCGCCGGGGAGCTGTTTTTT. Its product reads: CASSVAEPFAGELFF. Reference TRBV9 and TRBJ2-2 proteins supply the regions before and after the CDR3; the full variable domain is: DSGVTQTPKHLITATGQRVTLRCSPRSGDLSVYWYQQSLDQGLQFLIQYYNGEERAKGNILERFSAQQFPDLHSELNLSSLELGDSALYFCASSVAEPFAGELFFGEGSRLTVL.